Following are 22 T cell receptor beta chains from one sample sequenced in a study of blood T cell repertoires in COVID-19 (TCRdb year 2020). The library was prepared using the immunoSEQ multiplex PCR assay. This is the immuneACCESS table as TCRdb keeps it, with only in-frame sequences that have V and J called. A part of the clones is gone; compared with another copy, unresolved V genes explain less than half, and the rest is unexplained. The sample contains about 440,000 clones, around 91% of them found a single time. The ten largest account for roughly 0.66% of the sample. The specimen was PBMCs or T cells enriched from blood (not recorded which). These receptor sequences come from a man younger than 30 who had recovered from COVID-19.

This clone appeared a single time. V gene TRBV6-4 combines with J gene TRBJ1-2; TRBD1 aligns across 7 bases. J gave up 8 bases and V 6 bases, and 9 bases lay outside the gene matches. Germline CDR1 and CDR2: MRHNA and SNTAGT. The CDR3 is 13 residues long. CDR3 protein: CASSPTGARGYTF. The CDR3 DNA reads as TGTGCCAGCAGCCCTACAGGGGCCCGGGGCTACACCTTC.

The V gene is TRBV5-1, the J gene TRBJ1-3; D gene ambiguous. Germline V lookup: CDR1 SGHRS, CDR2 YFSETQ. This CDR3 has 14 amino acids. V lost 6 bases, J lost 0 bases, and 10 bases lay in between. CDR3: CASKISDSGNTIYF. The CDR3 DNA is TGCGCCAGCAAGATTTCAGACTCTGGAAACACCATATATTTT. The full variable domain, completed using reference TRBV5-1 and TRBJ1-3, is KAGVTQTPRYLIKTRGQQVTLSCSPISGHRSVSWYQQTPGQGLQFLFEYFSETQRNKGNFPGRFSGRQFSNSRSEMNVSTLELGDSALYLCASKISDSGNTIYFGEGSWLTVV.

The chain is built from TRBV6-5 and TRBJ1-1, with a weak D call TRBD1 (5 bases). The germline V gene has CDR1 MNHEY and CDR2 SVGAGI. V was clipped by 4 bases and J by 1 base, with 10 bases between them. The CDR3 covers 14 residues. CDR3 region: CASSSRDKNTEAFF. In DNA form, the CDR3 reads TGTGCCAGCAGTTCCAGGGATAAGAACACTGAAGCTTTCTTT.

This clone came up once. CDR3 in amino acids: CASRREASYEQYF. The CDR3 nucleotides are TGTGCCAGCAGGCGGGAGGCGAGCTACGAGCAGTACTTC. The rearrangement uses TRBV6-5 and TRBJ2-7, with 8 nucleotides matching TRBD2. The trim removed 6 bases at V and 3 bases at J, leaving 4 bases unmatched. This CDR3 is 13 amino acids long. Per germline, CDR1 MNHEY and CDR2 SVGAGI.

CDR3 sequence reads: CASSLWTGAGNTIYF. CDR3 coding DNA: TGTGCCAGCAGCTTGTGGACAGGCGCTGGAAACACCATATATTTT. The rearrangement links TRBV11-2 to TRBJ1-3; 7 bases line up with TRBD1. V was pared by 3 bases and J by 2 bases, with 4 bases of the junction left unmatched. This CDR3 comprises 15 residues. Per germline, CDR1 SGHAT and CDR2 FQNNGV.

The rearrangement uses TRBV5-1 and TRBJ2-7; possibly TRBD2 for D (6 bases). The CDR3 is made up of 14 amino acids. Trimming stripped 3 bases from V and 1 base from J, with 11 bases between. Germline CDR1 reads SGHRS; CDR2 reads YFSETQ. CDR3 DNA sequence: TGCGCCAGCAGCTCCGGGACTGATTCCTACGAGCAGTACTTC. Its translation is CASSSGTDSYEQYF.

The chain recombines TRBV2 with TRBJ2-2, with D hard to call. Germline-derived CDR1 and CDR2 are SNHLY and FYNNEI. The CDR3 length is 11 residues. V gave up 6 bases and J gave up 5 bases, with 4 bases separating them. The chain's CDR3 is CASRLTGELFF. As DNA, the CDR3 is TGTGCCAGCAGATTAACCGGGGAGCTGTTTTTT.

The CDR3 coding sequence is TGTGCCTGGAGGCAGGGTTTAAGTAATTCACCCCTCCACTTT. Protein sequence: CAWRQGLSNSPLHF. The chain recombines TRBV30 with TRBJ1-6, with D tentatively TRBD1 (5 bases). V lost 3 bases and J lost 6, with 12 bases in between. Germline V lookup: CDR1 GTSNPN, CDR2 SVGIG (reference sequence). The CDR3 contains 14 residues.

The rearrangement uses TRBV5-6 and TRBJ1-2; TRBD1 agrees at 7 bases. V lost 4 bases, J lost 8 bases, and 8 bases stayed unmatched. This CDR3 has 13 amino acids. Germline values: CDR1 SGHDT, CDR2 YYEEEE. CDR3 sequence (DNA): TGTGCCAGCAGCAGACAGGGTAAGGACGGCTACACCTTC. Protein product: CASSRQGKDGYTF.

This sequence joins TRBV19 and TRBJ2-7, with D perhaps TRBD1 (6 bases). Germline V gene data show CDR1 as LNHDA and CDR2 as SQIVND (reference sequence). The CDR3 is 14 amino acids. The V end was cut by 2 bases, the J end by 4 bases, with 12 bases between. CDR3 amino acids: CASSIRGYAYEQYF. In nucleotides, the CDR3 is TGTGCCAGTAGTATAAGGGGGTACGCTTACGAGCAGTACTTC.

The CDR3: CASSLQDTANYGYTF. The CDR3 bases are TGCGCCAGCAGCTTGCAGGACACAGCAAACTATGGCTACACCTTC. This chain links TRBV5-1 with TRBJ1-2; weak D call: TRBD1 (5 bases). Germline lookup yields CDR1 SGHRS and CDR2 YFSETQ. CDR3 length equals 15 residues. The V end lost 1 base, the J end lost 2 bases, and 12 bases lay between the germline ends. Complete variable domain (other parts from reference TRBV5-1 and TRBJ1-2): KAGVTQTPRYLIKTRGQQVTLSCSPISGHRSVSWYQQTPGQGLQFLFEYFSETQRNKGNFPGRFSGRQFSNSRSEMNVSTLELGDSALYLCASSLQDTANYGYTFGSGTRLTVV.

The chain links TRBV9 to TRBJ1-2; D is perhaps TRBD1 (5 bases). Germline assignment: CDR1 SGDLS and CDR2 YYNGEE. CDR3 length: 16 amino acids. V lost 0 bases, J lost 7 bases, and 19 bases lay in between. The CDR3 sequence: CASSVVSRGGGVGYTF. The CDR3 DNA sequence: TGTGCCAGCAGCGTAGTCAGTCGAGGCGGAGGGGTTGGCTACACCTTC.

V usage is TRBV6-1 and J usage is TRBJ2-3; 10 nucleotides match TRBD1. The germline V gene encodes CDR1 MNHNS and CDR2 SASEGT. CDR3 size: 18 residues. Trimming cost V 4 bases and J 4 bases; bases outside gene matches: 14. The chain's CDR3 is CASSALPRRDRGADTQYF. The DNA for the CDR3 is TGTGCCAGCAGTGCCCTCCCTAGAAGGGACAGGGGTGCAGATACGCAGTATTTT.

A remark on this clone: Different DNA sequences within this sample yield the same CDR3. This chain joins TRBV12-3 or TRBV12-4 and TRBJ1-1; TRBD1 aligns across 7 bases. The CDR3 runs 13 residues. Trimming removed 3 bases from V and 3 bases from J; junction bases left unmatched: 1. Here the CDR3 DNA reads TGTGCCAGCAGTTTTCAGGGGGACACTGAAGCTTTCTTT. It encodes CASSFQGDTEAFF.

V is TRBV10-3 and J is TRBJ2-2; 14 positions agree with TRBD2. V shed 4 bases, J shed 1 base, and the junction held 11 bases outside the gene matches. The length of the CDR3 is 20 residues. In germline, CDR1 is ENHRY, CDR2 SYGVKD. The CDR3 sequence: CAISASGTSGSAGNTGELFF. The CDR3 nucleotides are TGTGCCATCAGTGCCTCCGGGACTAGCGGGAGCGCGGGGAACACCGGGGAGCTGTTTTTT.

CDR3: CSVRVAYEQYF. The DNA for the CDR3 is TGCAGCGTCCGGGTAGCCTACGAGCAGTACTTC. The chain uses TRBV29-1 and TRBJ2-7; D gene uncertain. There are 11 residues in the CDR3. Trimming stripped 6 bases from V and 2 bases from J, with 8 bases between. Germline V lookup: CDR1 SQVTM, CDR2 ANQGSEA.

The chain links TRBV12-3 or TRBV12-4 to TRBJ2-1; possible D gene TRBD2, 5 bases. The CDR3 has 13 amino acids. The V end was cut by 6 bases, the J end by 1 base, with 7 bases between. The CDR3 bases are TGTGCCAGCAGAGCGGATTCCTACAATGAGCAGTTCTTC. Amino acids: CASRADSYNEQFF.

The CDR3 DNA reads as TGCGCCAGCAGCCCAGGGTCGCCACCCCTCCACTTT. Translating it yields CASSPGSPPLHF. J is TRBJ1-6 and V is TRBV5-1, with D possibly being TRBD1 (5 bases). V lost 4 bases, J lost 11 bases, and 10 bases lay in between. Germline V gene lookup returns CDR1 SGHRS and CDR2 YFSETQ. CDR3 size: 12 residues.

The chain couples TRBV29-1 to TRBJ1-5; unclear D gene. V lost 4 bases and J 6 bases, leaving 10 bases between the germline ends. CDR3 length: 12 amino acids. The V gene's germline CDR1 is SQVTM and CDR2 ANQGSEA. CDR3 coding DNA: TGCAGCGTTGGACAAGGTGGTCAGCCCCAGCATTTT. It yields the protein CSVGQGGQPQHF.

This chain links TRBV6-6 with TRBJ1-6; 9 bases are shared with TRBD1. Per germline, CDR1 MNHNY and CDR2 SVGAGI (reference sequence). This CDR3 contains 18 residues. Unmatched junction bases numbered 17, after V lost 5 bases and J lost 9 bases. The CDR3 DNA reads TGTGCCAGCAGTCCTCAATCCGGGACAGGGCGTTTTGGTTCACCCCTCCACTTT. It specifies CASSPQSGTGRFGSPLHF.

The CDR3 spells CASSAAGGAGANVLTF. In nucleotides, the CDR3 is TGTGCCAGCAGCGCCGCAGGGGGCGCTGGGGCCAACGTCCTGACTTTC. V usage is TRBV7-3 and J usage is TRBJ2-6; TRBD1 matches 8 bases. V gave up 5 bases and J gave up 2 bases; unmatched junction bases: 5. This CDR3 has 16 amino acids. Germline V gene data show CDR1 as SGHTA and CDR2 as FQGTGA.

The DNA for the CDR3 is TGCAGCGTTGAACCCCAGGGCTTGGTGGGGGAGCAGTACTTC. Its protein is CSVEPQGLVGEQYF. The chain uses TRBV29-1 and TRBJ2-7; tentative D call: TRBD1 (5 bases). Germline V gene lookup returns CDR1 SQVTM and CDR2 ANQGSEA. The CDR3 runs 14 residues. The ends were cut back, 2 bases at V and 7 bases at J, with 18 bases in the middle.